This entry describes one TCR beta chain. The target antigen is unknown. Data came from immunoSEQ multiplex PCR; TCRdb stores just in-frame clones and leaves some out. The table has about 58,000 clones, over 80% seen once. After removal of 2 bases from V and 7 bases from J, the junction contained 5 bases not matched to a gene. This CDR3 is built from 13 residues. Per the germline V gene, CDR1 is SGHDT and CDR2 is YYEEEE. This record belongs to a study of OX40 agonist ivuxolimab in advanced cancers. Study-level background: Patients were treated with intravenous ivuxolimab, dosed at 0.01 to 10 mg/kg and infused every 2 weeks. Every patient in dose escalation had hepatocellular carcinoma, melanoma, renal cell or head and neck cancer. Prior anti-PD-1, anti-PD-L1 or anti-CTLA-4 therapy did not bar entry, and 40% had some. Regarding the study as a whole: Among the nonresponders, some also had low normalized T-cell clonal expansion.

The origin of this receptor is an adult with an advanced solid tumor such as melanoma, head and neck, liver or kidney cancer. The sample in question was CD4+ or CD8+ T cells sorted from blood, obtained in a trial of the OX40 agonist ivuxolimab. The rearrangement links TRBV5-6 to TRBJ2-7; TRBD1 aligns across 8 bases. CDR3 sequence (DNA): TGTGCCAGCAGCTTCAGGGGGCCTCGGGAGCAGTACTTC. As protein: CASSFRGPREQYF.